The rows below give T cell receptor beta chains drawn from one sample of a study of PD-L1 blockade in urothelial cancer. Assay used: immunoSEQ multiplex PCR; TCRdb lists only in-frame clones, some missing. Of about 14,000 clones in the sample, approximately 90% are singletons; the top ten hold 13% to 15%. This material consisted of PBMCs, taken around atezolizumab (anti-PD-L1) treatment. The receptors were sampled from a man between 65 and 85 years old with urothelial cancer. Each CDR3 is given without its conserved first and last residue. The order of the fields is V gene, CDR3 length, J gene, CDR3 protein.

TRBV11-3	11	TRBJ2-1	ASSTSGPNEQF
TRBV27	12	TRBJ2-7	ASSPDRGRREQY
TRBV5-1	10	TRBJ2-5	ASSRTEETQY
TRBV20-1	9	TRBJ2-1	SARDREKQF
TRBV5-3	9	TRBJ1-1	ARSLHTEAF
TRBV29-1	9	TRBJ2-1	SVVLGPEQF
TRBV5-6	12	TRBJ2-7	ASSLVGALYEQY
TRBV6-6	13	TRBJ2-1	ASSWGSGGANEQF
TRBV7-9	13	TRBJ1-1	ASSSTGLGDTEAF
TRBV30	14	TRBJ2-5	AWRNLLAGIGETQY
TRBV6-1	13	TRBJ1-1	ASIWDRGLNTEAF
TRBV5-1	13	TRBJ2-5	ASSLVLAGQETQY